This T cell receptor (beta chain) appears in the sequencing data of a study of tumor and adjacent non-tumor tissue in lung cancer. Study-level information: The cohort had around eleven adenocarcinoma, 2 squamous cell and 1 small cell patients. Samples averaged roughly 4.4 million productive TCRbeta reads each.

Findings and caveats of the study: Significantly higher TCR diversity was found in tumor than normal lung.

The template was RNA from unsorted bulk tissue. More than 3 cm separated this lung sample from the edge of the tumor. Between August and November 2014, newly diagnosed, chemotherapy-naive lung cancer patients underwent thoracic surgery in China. The sample holds a few counts of this clonotype. The antigen is unknown. The library came from three nested PCR rounds adapted from ARM-PCR protocols. One entry per CDR3 protein results from TCRdb running MiXCR on the multiplex PCR reads. The sample includes tens of thousands of distinct CDR3 sequences, roughly 60% seen only once; the top ten take 15% to 20%. This CDR3 region has 14 residues. Germline V gene sequence: CDR1 DFQATT, CDR2 SNEGSKA (reference sequence). Trimming took 0 bases from V and 2 from J; bases not matched to a gene: 3.

The TCR originated in a woman in her forties with non-small cell lung cancer. Sequences were obtained from distant non-tumor lung tissue. This chain links TRBV20-1 with TRBJ2-5, with 7 positions matching TRBD1. Here the CDR3 reads CSARDPDRQETQYF. The CDR3 DNA reads TGCAGTGCTAGAGATCCGGACAGGCAAGAGACCCAGTACTTC.